This TCR beta chain was identified during a study of human T cells and chemical hapten exposure. Overall study context: Alopecia areata, totalis and universalis patients, mostly female, were included.

Per the germline V gene, CDR1 is KGHSH and CDR2 is LQKENI. After removal of 2 bases from V and 9 bases from J, the junction contained 7 bases not matched to a gene. There are 16 residues in the CDR3. The sample's time point: pre-sensitization, week 0. Treatment here: therapeutic diphenylcyclopropenone sensitization with weekly scalp DPC. Alopecia patients, 18 to 70 years old and DPC-suitable, served as donors. Each CDR3 protein gets one entry after TCRdb re-called the RACE reads with MiXCR. The profile covers 35,000 to 50,000 distinct CDR3 sequences, with more than 9% appearing a single time and about 6% taken by the ten largest. This clonotype came up a few times.

Sequenced material: whole blood, taken in connection with sensitization to the hapten diphenylcyclopropenone (DPC). This receptor was identified in a man aged 25-45 years with alopecia areata. Some clones in this sample may be carry-over from other donors' samples. V is TRBV18 and J is TRBJ1-6, with TRBD1 matching 10 bases. CDR3 sequence: CASSPFSGQGGSPLHF. The CDR3 DNA sequence: TGTGCCAGCTCACCATTCTCAGGACAGGGGGGTTCACCCCTCCACTTT.